The rows below give T cell receptor beta chains drawn from one sample of a study of T-cell memory formation after mild COVID-19. From the 5' RACE reads, TCRdb called clonotypes with MiXCR, one entry per CDR3 protein. The table includes about 300,000 distinct CDR3 sequences, roughly 19% detected once. The specimen sequenced was PBMCs or a T cell subset sorted from them (not recorded which). These receptors were taken from a man aged 18 to 30 who had mild COVID-19 (a few samples of this study predate the infection). Cell type and time point are not known. CDR3s include the opening cysteine and the closing phenylalanine or tryptophan. D genes are given only for firm matches. Clone size is not always given. Where it is, it says once, few, many or a class for expanded clones.

j_gene	d_gene	abundance	v_gene	CDR3aa	CDR3nt
TRBJ2-7	-	many	TRBV12-3/TRBV12-4	CASSPRLNSYEQYF	TGTGCCAGCAGCCCCCGACTAAACTCCTACGAGCAGTACTTC
TRBJ2-1	TRBD1	many	TRBV12-3/TRBV12-4	CASTDGTGDYNEQFF	TGTGCCAGCACGGACGGGACAGGGGATTACAATGAGCAGTTCTTC
TRBJ1-1	-	-	TRBV5-1	CASSGGPPNTEAFF	TGCGCCAGCAGCGGCGGACCTCCGAACACTGAAGCTTTCTTT
TRBJ1-1	-	-	TRBV27	CASSFGHMNTEAFF	TGTGCCAGCAGTTTTGGGCACATGAACACTGAAGCTTTCTTT
TRBJ2-3	TRBD1	-	TRBV11-2	CASSLERGQGARRDTQYF	TGTGCCAGCAGCTTAGAGCGGGGACAGGGGGCGCGCAGAGATACGCAGTATTTT
TRBJ1-1	-	few	TRBV7-9	CASSLVQGNTEAFF	TGTGCCAGCAGCTTAGTACAGGGGAACACTGAAGCTTTCTTT
TRBJ1-1	TRBD1	many	TRBV5-1	CASSSGQGQASTEAFF	TGCGCCAGCAGCTCCGGACAGGGACAGGCGAGCACTGAAGCTTTCTTT
TRBJ1-5	-	-	TRBV20-1	CSAWTHSNQPQHF	TGCAGTGCTTGGACCCATAGCAATCAGCCCCAGCATTTT
TRBJ1-2	TRBD1	-	TRBV30	CAWTTGDWGYTF	TGTGCCTGGACCACAGGGGATTGGGGCTACACCTTC
TRBJ2-1	TRBD1	many	TRBV5-1	CASSRDSNNEQFF	TGCGCCAGCAGCCGGGACAGTAACAATGAGCAGTTCTTC
TRBJ2-5	TRBD2	few	TRBV6-6	CASSYSSPGGETQYF	TGTGCCAGCAGTTACTCGTCACCGGGAGGGGAGACCCAGTACTTC
TRBJ1-2	-	-	TRBV20-1	CSAPGGYTF	TGCAGTGCGCCCGGGGGCTACACCTTC
TRBJ1-6	-	few	TRBV29-1	CSVAVEAGPNSPLHF	TGCAGCGTTGCTGTTGAGGCCGGCCCGAATTCACCCCTCCACTTT
TRBJ1-1	-	-	TRBV24-1	CATSEGHTEAFF	TGTGCCACCAGTGAGGGTCACACTGAAGCTTTCTTT
TRBJ2-3	TRBD2	-	TRBV4-2	CASSPRSGLAAISTDTQYF	TGTGCCAGCAGTCCAAGATCCGGACTAGCGGCGATCAGCACAGATACGCAGTATTTT
TRBJ1-2	-	-	TRBV6-5	CASSYRGGERGYGYTF	TGTGCCAGCAGTTACCGTGGGGGCGAGAGGGGCTATGGCTACACCTTC
TRBJ2-5	-	few	TRBV6-5	CASRHSQETQYF	TGTGCCAGCAGGCACAGCCAAGAGACCCAGTACTTC
TRBJ2-1	-	-	TRBV20-1	CRAPEQTLYNEQFF	TGCAGGGCCCCGGAGCAGACCCTCTACAATGAGCAGTTCTTC
TRBJ1-1	TRBD1	few	TRBV6-2/TRBV6-3	CASRRTGDMNTEAFF	TGTGCCAGCAGACGGACAGGGGACATGAACACTGAAGCTTTCTTT
TRBJ2-1	TRBD1	few	TRBV5-1	CASRQGANSGNEQFF	TGCGCCAGCAGACAGGGGGCTAATAGTGGTAATGAGCAGTTCTTC
TRBJ2-1	-	-	TRBV7-7	CASSGGAGDEQFF	TGTGCTAGCAGCGGAGGGGCGGGCGATGAGCAGTTCTTC
TRBJ1-4	-	few	TRBV5-1	CASSRRDSNEKLFF	TGCGCCAGCAGCCGCCGTGACAGTAATGAAAAACTGTTTTTT
TRBJ1-5	-	few	TRBV6-2/TRBV6-3	CASSPSPVEKQPQHF	TGTGCCAGCAGTCCTTCTCCGGTCGAGAAACAGCCCCAGCATTTT
TRBJ2-1	-	-	TRBV7-9	CASSSGGSSYNEQFF	TGTGCCAGCAGCTCCGGGGGTTCATCCTACAATGAGCAGTTCTTC
TRBJ1-6	-	-	TRBV3-1	CASSQDYPGNSPLHF	TGTGCCAGCAGCCAAGACTATCCGGGAAATTCACCCCTCCACTTT
TRBJ2-1	-	few	TRBV5-1	CASSLRLTGANEQFF	TGCGCCAGCAGCTTGAGGTTGACGGGGGCGAATGAGCAGTTCTTC
TRBJ2-5	-	-	TRBV4-2	CASSQESRGVVETQYF	TGTGCCAGCAGCCAAGAGTCGAGGGGTGTTGTAGAGACCCAGTACTTC